This TCR beta chain was observed in a study of cytomegalovirus exposure and HLA in healthy donors (dated by TCRdb to 2016 to 2017). Regarding the study in general: In an earlier analysis of 550 to 750 of the donors, under 300 Gb of sequence data and 90 million to 120 million unique TCR beta sequences from about 179 million T cells were reported. An early release that covered around 590 HLA-typed donors contained about 300 gigabases of sequencing data and around 85 million unique TCR sequences. Of the approximately 400 genotyped donors, roughly 80% fell in the genetic ancestry cluster associated with self-reported Caucasian donors. The study aimed to test whether signatures of past pathogen exposure could be identified by cataloging public T cell receptors. The study profiled the T cell repertoires of 500 to 800 subjects by immunosequencing and related them to cytomegalovirus serostatus. Along with the approximately 700-subject first cohort, a separate validation cohort of over 90 different subjects was used. The study combined high-throughput TCR immunosequencing, statistical association of individual TCRs with disease status, and machine learning to predict cytomegalovirus infection status. A later analysis re-analyzed previously published TCR beta repertoires from about 600 donors and added high-resolution HLA genotyping to study TCR occurrence patterns. In the later analysis, no new phenotypic data were used to find candidate immune exposures; instead, reliance was placed on TCR beta sequences and their occurrence across donors. An earlier analysis of about 620 of the donors applied high-throughput TCR beta sequencing to assess whether each TCR beta V gene segment acted as functional or pseudogenic. Donor age, sex, ethnicity and CMV serostatus were collected together with the repertoire data. In a later genetic analysis, genome-wide SNP genotypes for about three fifths of the roughly 670 donors were used, and that subset was treated as a discovery cohort. All discovery cohort repertoires had been generated using a single sequencing platform. Class I and class II HLA loci were covered by the typing at four-digit resolution. Typing coverage differed by locus: A, B, C, DRB1 and DQB1 were typed in roughly 629-630 donors, DQA1 in 522, DPA1 in around 600, and DPB1 in 450 to 490. Several DR-DQ haplotypes were handled as single units for association and clustering because linkage in the cohort was strong. Among about 360 genotyped donors of the cohort, an average of approximately 240,000 unique TCR beta nucleotide sequences were sequenced per donor, roughly 20% of them non-productive.

The cohort comprised some 730 healthy bone marrow donors. At the time of sampling, all cohort members were nominally healthy, though unrecorded immune exposures were likely present. The donor tested CMV seronegative and was one of the 352 seronegative cohort members. A peripheral blood sample was provided by each donor, and peripheral blood mononuclear cells were used for TCR beta sequencing. Genomic DNA extraction from the blood cell samples was performed with the Qiagen DNeasy Blood Extraction Kit. What the work shows at the level of the full study, not this receptor alone: In a later genetic analysis, fewer N-insertions in productive TCRs were reported among donors in an Asian-associated ancestry cluster than the approximately 670-donor mean. Seventeen rarely observed V segments, including chromosome 9 orphons, were excluded from the earlier analysis of 550 to 700 of the donors because counts were too low. A later genetic analysis associated a missense DCLRE1C variant with V-gene and J-gene trimming of TCR beta chains, and an independent cohort replicated the association. An earlier analysis of roughly 570 of the donors showed that most TCR beta V segments appeared in productive rearrangements either about 87% or about 30% of the time, which broadly matched IMGT annotations. The authors suggested that the approach could potentially be extended to other disease states and immunological phenotypes. Several of the top co-occurrence clusters appeared to be linked to parvovirus B19, influenza, CMV and Epstein-Barr virus, according to a later analysis. A later analysis associated approximately 17,000 TCR beta sequences with specific HLA alleles at a false discovery rate of 0.05. Roughly uniform sequencing depth across donors was assumed in presence/absence analyses, although this assumption may not hold. For the cohort, immune exposure information was limited to CMV serostatus. The classifier was reported to diagnose cytomegalovirus status with high specificity and sensitivity in both the original and validation cohorts. The study gave a list of around 170 TCR beta chains associated with cytomegalovirus. Most CMV-associated TCR beta chains appeared to be HLA-restricted in a later analysis, and the HLA associations seemed to be driven largely by CMV exposure. Because the 87-base-pair reads could not distinguish some IMGT-functional V segments, including TRBV6-2 and TRBV6-3, those segments were excluded. In vitro tests confirmed that three of the cytomegalovirus-associated TCR beta chains recognize cytomegalovirus antigens. A further reported finding was that TCR beta sequences accurately predicted the HLA-A and HLA-B alleles for most subjects in the first cohort. A later analysis found that HLA-associated TCR beta chains were more clonally expanded and had lower generation probabilities than equally common non-associated chains. The sequencing pipeline was judged likely to have produced a cluster of highly shared sequence variants as a technical artifact. In a later analysis, the rate of TCR association differed among HLA loci, with DRB1 alleles having the most associated TCRs and HLA-C alleles having the fewest. Correlated functional status among segregating V segments might be attributable to linkage disequilibrium, but an unknown experimental factor could not be ruled out. Assigning TCR associations to individual alleles was difficult when HLA alleles, especially DR and DQ, strongly co-occurred. This cohort had only TCR beta chains sequenced, and the lack of alpha or paired-chain data limited which features could be detected. Most TCR sequences were observed very rarely across donors, whereas some public TCRs were present in many individuals. Because HLA typing was missing for some donors at each locus, association tests included only the typed subset.

Receptors were amplified or captured by the immunoSEQ multiplex PCR assay. For the multiplex PCR, a mixture combining 60 forward primers for TCR Vbeta segments and 13 reverse primers for TCR Jbeta segments was used. Amplification of the CDR3 region of rearranged TCR beta genes was performed with a multiplex PCR assay on genomic DNA. The Illumina HiSeq System was used to sequence the amplified TCR beta libraries as 87-base-pair reads. Per the source publication's procedure: A later analysis counted about 80 million unique TCR beta chains across the 690 or so repertoires, and around 9.9 million of these chains were shared by at least two donors. Raw reads were error-corrected and collapsed into unique sequences with a nearest-neighbor algorithm that merged closely related sequences to remove PCR and sequencing errors. V, D and J gene segments were assigned by aligning CDR3 sequences to IMGT reference sequences. Each retained sequence needed at least a six-nucleotide match to both a V gene segment and a J gene segment. A rearrangement counted as productive if the CDR3 had no stop codons and remained in frame with V and J, and every other rearrangement counted as non-productive. CDR3 was defined by IMGT convention, running from the second conserved V-encoded cysteine to the conserved J-encoded phenylalanine. The earlier analysis of about 530 of the donors excluded any sequence lacking an unambiguous match to a single V gene segment. An earlier analysis of several hundred of the donors classified V segments as functional when productive rearrangements were above 56.7% and as segregating when the standard deviation between donors was above 5%. A statistical classification framework was developed to diagnose cytomegalovirus status using the catalog of TCR beta chain sequences. In a later analysis, TCR nucleotide sequences were compared against IMGT/GENE-DB human TR gene sequences so that V and J genes could be assigned. Using the TCRdist pipeline, a later analysis assigned CDR3 sequences along with most-parsimonious VDJ recombination scenarios. In a later analysis, each TCR beta chain was defined by its CDR3 amino acid sequence together with its V-gene family, and reads lacking a unique V-gene family were excluded. As a way to deal with suspected cross-contamination and a sequencing artifact, a later analysis dropped nearly 600 nucleotide sequences that were highly shared and had low generation probability. A later analysis calculated a clonal expansion index for each public chain from normalized within-repertoire ranks of inferred template counts. A later analysis computed generation probabilities with a VDJ recombination model fitted to out-of-frame rearrangements, and checked the results against IGoR. Hypergeometric tests were used in a later analysis to score TCR-TCR, TCR-HLA and TCR-CMV co-occurrence, with a repertoire-size bias correction applied to the TCR pairs. A later analysis estimated false discovery rates by permuting HLA or CMV assignments 20 times. In a later analysis, co-occurring TCRs were grouped with DBSCAN, and TCRdist sequence similarity was added when clustering was performed within HLA-allele-positive subsets. Co-occurrence clustering excluded repertoires with fewer than 30,000 or more than 120,000 public chains, plus five with anomalous nucleotide sharing. TCRdb's version of the immuneACCESS table is confined to in-frame rearrangements and falls short of the full clone set. An unresolved V gene accounts for under half of the shortfall where checked; the remainder is of unknown origin. The V and J calls and clone size come from that table; D and trimming were worked out from the DNA. Within this sample are 200,000 to 250,000 clones, with approximately 80% of them counted one time only. The ten biggest clones cover about 0.23% of the sample.

V gives up 0 bases and J gives up 2 bases, and the segment between their germline ends measures 5 bases. Looking up the germline V gene yields CDR1 SGHTS and CDR2 YDEGEE. The CDR3 has 13 amino acids, counting the end cysteine and phenylalanine. The kept DNA is CDR3 alone, 39 bases in frame from the first base. On this clone itself: The antigen it recognizes is unknown. The record has no base qualities; no much larger clone is one base away.

The sequencing input was PBMCs. The clonotype originates from a girl aged 2-10 years in good health and CMV-seronegative. The chain employs TRBV5-8 and TRBJ1-2, with no confidently assigned D gene. The DNA sequence reads TGTGCCAGCAGCTTGGTTCAGAACTATGGCTACACCTTC. This sequence encodes CASSLVQNYGYTF. Reference TRBV5-8 and TRBJ1-2 proteins supply the regions before and after the CDR3; the full variable domain is: EAGVTQSPTHLIKTRGQQATLRCSPISGHTSVYWYQQALGLGLQFLLWYDEGEERNRGNFPPRFSGRQFPNYSSELNVNALELEDSALYLCASSLVQNYGYTFGSGTRLTVV.